This T cell receptor beta chain is drawn from a study of early T cells in non-severe SARS-CoV-2 infection. Background on the study: Chains were not paired, and sequencing was done on bulk RNA from unsorted whole blood.

In the library, individual cDNA molecules carried attached unique molecular identifiers. TCRdb processed the 5' RACE reads anew with MiXCR; each CDR3 protein has one entry. This table has tens of thousands of distinct CDR3 sequences, 7.7% appearing once. Germline loops: CDR1 MDHEN, CDR2 SYDVKM. The ends lost 5 bases at V and 7 bases at J; junction bases unmatched: 11. CDR3 length: 16 amino acids. With regard to this clonotype: The antigen is unknown.

Points from the study as a whole: A preference for anti-spike CD8 responses marked VDJdb matching, which missed private and CD4 specificities.

What was sequenced was whole blood. This clonotype was obtained from an adult who was a healthcare worker with PCR-confirmed SARS-CoV-2 infection or an uninfected control (not recorded which). V gene TRBV28 combines with J gene TRBJ2-1; TRBD2 aligns across 10 bases. Here the CDR3 reads CASSPYGAGGANEQFF. CDR3 nucleotides: TGTGCCAGCAGTCCCTACGGAGCGGGAGGGGCTAATGAGCAGTTCTTC.